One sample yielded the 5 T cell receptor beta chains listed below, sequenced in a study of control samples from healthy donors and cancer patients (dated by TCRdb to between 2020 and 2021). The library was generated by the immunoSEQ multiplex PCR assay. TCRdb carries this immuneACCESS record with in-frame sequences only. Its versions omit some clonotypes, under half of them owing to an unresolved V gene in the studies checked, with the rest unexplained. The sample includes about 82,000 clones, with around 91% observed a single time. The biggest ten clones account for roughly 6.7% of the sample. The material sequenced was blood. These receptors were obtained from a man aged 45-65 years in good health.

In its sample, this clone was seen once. This CDR3 reads CASSSGVQMYGYTF. The CDR3 DNA is TGTGCCAGCTCATCAGGGGTACAGATGTATGGCTACACCTTC. The chain joins TRBV18 to TRBJ1-2; D is perhaps TRBD1 (6 bases). V was trimmed by 5 bases and J by 5 bases, leaving 15 bases between them. CDR3 length: 14 residues. Germline CDR1 reads KGHSH; CDR2 reads LQKENI.

CDR3 sequence: CASRHTSTDTQYF. CDR3 DNA sequence: TGTGCCAGCAGGCATACTAGCACAGATACGCAGTATTTT. The rearrangement uses TRBV11-2 and TRBJ2-3, with D uncertain. This CDR3 contains 13 residues. V lost 6 bases, J lost 0 bases, and 7 bases lay in between. Germline CDR1 SGHAT, CDR2 FQNNGV.

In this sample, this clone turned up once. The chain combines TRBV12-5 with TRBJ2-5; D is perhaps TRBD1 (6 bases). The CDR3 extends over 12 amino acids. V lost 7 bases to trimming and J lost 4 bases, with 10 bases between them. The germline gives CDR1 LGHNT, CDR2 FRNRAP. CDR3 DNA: TGTGCTAGTGCCAGGGACACAGAGACCCAGTACTTC. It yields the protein CASARDTETQYF.

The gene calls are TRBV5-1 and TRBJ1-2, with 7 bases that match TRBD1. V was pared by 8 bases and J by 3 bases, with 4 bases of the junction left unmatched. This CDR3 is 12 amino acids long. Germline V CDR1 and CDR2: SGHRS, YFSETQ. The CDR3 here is CASSQGYYGYTF. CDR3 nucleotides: TGCGCCAGTTCACAGGGGTACTATGGCTACACCTTC.

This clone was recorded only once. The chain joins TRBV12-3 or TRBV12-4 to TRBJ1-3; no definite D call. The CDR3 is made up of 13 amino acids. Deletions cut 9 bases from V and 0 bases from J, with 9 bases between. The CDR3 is CARSTNSGNTIYF. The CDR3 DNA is TGTGCCAGGTCAACCAACTCTGGAAACACCATATATTTT.